This entry is about one T cell receptor (beta chain). These data belong to a study of blood T cell repertoires in COVID-19. At the level of the study: COVID-19 samples, acute and convalescent, were from the United States, Italy and Spain. Nucleic acid was either cDNA or gDNA, and it came from T cells, B-cell-depleted T cells, or PBMCs.

Authors' data handling: Nucleated cell counts were estimated from reference gene primer amplification. Clones were sequenced by immunoSEQ multiplex PCR, and TCRdb holds only the in-frame ones, with some missing. For V, J and clone size, that table is used; D and trimming come from the DNA. The table records about 40,000 clones, approximately 91% of them present only once. V lost 5 bases and J 3 bases, leaving 19 bases between the germline ends. Germline loops: CDR1 LNHDA, CDR2 SQIVND (reference sequence). The CDR3 runs to 16 residues. The material sequenced was peripheral blood. The receptor was isolated from a human donor in a cohort sampled during active COVID-19. The rearrangement links TRBV19 to TRBJ1-1; no reliable D call. The DNA of the CDR3 is TGTGCCAGTAGTTCCGGCTTGACCCGGGAGGACACTGAAGCTTTCTTT. Translating it yields CASSSGLTREDTEAFF.